This T cell receptor beta chain was profiled in a study of T cell responses to AZD1222 COVID-19 vaccine. Study results and limitations: Regions 160-218 and 743-854 dominated among vaccine-associated CD4 TCRs spanning spike. Spike-specific TCR breadth and depth grew following two AZD1222 doses. Only a handful of people who got AZD1222 tested seropositive at baseline.

Clones were sequenced by immunoSEQ multiplex PCR, and TCRdb holds only the in-frame ones, with some missing. Of hundreds of thousands of clones detected, about 93% appear once; the ten largest clones hold 0.95% to 1.1%. Turning to this clone: Its antigen is as yet unknown.

The CDR3 consists of 15 residues. V lost 7 bases, J lost 6 bases, and 16 bases lay in between. The germline gives CDR1 SNHLY, CDR2 FYNNEI. The source was peripheral blood, collected on day 0 of MenACWY control vaccination. This chain joins TRBV2 and TRBJ1-6; D gene ambiguous. The sequence came from an adult in good health. Written as DNA, the CDR3 is TGTGCCAGCAAAGATTCGGCAGGTCGTAATTCACCCCTCCACTTT. It is translated as CASKDSAGRNSPLHF.